A selection of T cell receptor beta chains follows, all from one sample in a study of shared clonotypes between healthy human individuals. Using immunoSEQ multiplex PCR, the repertoire was profiled, and TCRdb retains in-frame clones only, with some absent. The sample yields over 100,000 clones, around 65% seen once. The sequencing sample was made of memory CD8+ T cells sorted from blood. These receptor sequences come from a woman aged 25 to 39 in good health. Both conserved end residues are part of each CDR3. D genes are given only for firm matches. Some rows mark clone size as missing; the rest say once, few, many or name a class of expanded clone.

V: TRBV7-8
D: .
J: TRBJ2-7
size: few
CDR3: CASSQDDASPSYEQYF
DNA: TGTGCCAGCAGCCAAGATGATGCGTCCCCTTCCTACGAGCAGTACTTC

V: TRBV19
D: TRBD1
J: TRBJ1-4
size: .
CDR3: CASSLWTGDEKLFF
DNA: TGTGCCAGTAGTCTATGGACAGGGGATGAAAAACTGTTTTTT

V: TRBV15
D: TRBD2
J: TRBJ2-7
size: .
CDR3: CATTPGLAVHEQYF
DNA: TGTGCCACCACACCGGGACTAGCCGTCCACGAGCAGTACTTC

V: TRBV15
D: TRBD1
J: TRBJ2-7
size: .
CDR3: CATSRAFAPTRFGIAGQGAYEQYF
DNA: TGTGCCACCAGCAGAGCCTTCGCGCCCACAAGATTTGGAATCGCGGGACAGGGGGCCTACGAGCAGTACTTC

V: TRBV15
D: TRBD2
J: TRBJ2-1
size: once
CDR3: CATSRMAGGNEQFF
DNA: TGTGCCACCAGCAGAATGGCGGGAGGAAATGAGCAGTTCTTC

V: TRBV2
D: .
J: TRBJ2-7
size: few
CDR3: CASTALLYEQYF
DNA: TGTGCCAGCACTGCGCTTCTGTACGAGCAGTACTTC

V: TRBV10-1
D: TRBD2
J: TRBJ2-1
size: medium-sized
CDR3: CASSAGLAGTMSSYNEQFF
DNA: TGCGCCAGCAGTGCGGGACTAGCGGGAACAATGAGCTCCTACAATGAGCAGTTCTTC

V: TRBV4-2
D: .
J: TRBJ2-7
size: many
CDR3: CASSQDGADKTYEQYF
DNA: TGTGCCAGCAGCCAAGACGGGGCAGACAAAACCTACGAGCAGTACTTC

V: TRBV28
D: .
J: TRBJ2-7
size: .
CDR3: CASSLKVGDRHF
DNA: TGTGCCAGCAGTTTAAAGGTGGGGGATCGACACTTC

V: TRBV28
D: TRBD1
J: TRBJ2-1
size: .
CDR3: CASSPGTGSNEQFF
DNA: TGTGCCAGCAGTCCTGGGACAGGGAGCAATGAGCAGTTCTTC

V: TRBV7-2
D: TRBD1
J: TRBJ1-2
size: .
CDR3: CASSFQRDREYTF
DNA: TGTGCCAGCAGCTTCCAACGGGACAGGGAGTACACCTTC

V: TRBV5-6
D: .
J: TRBJ1-5
size: .
CDR3: CASSFWGVNQPQHF
DNA: TGTGCCAGCAGCTTCTGGGGGGTCAATCAGCCCCAGCATTTT

V: TRBV27
D: TRBD2
J: TRBJ2-4
size: .
CDR3: CASSPRTSGSDIQYF
DNA: TGTGCCAGCAGTCCAAGGACTAGCGGGAGCGACATTCAGTACTTC

V: TRBV10-2
D: .
J: TRBJ1-2
size: .
CDR3: CASSNGGEYGYTF
DNA: TGCGCCAGCAGTAACGGGGGCGAGTATGGCTACACCTTC

V: TRBV14
D: TRBD1
J: TRBJ1-2
size: .
CDR3: CASSKTGDYGYTF
DNA: TGTGCCAGCAGCAAGACAGGGGACTATGGCTACACCTTC

V: TRBV27
D: TRBD2
J: TRBJ2-7
size: .
CDR3: CASFGRRYEQYF
DNA: TGTGCCAGCTTCGGGAGGAGGTACGAGCAGTACTTC

V: TRBV2
D: .
J: TRBJ1-1
size: .
CDR3: CASSRTMGTEAFF
DNA: TGTGCCAGCAGCCGGACAATGGGGACTGAAGCTTTCTTT

V: TRBV29-1
D: TRBD1
J: TRBJ2-1
size: .
CDR3: CSVTGDRISNEQFF
DNA: TGCAGCGTTACAGGGGATCGTATTAGTAATGAGCAGTTCTTC

V: TRBV7-6
D: .
J: TRBJ2-7
size: .
CDR3: CASSKRGGEQYF
DNA: TGTGCCAGCAGCAAAAGGGGTGGCGAGCAGTACTTC

V: TRBV27
D: .
J: TRBJ2-7
size: .
CDR3: CASSLSGSSYEQYF
DNA: TGTGCCAGCAGTTTATCGGGGAGCTCCTACGAGCAGTACTTC

V: TRBV19
D: TRBD1
J: TRBJ1-2
size: .
CDR3: CASSWDRNYGYTF
DNA: TGTGCCAGTAGTTGGGACAGGAATTATGGCTACACCTTC

V: TRBV5-1
D: .
J: TRBJ2-1
size: once
CDR3: CASSLGLLDEQFF
DNA: TGCGCCAGCAGCTTAGGACTTCTCGATGAGCAGTTCTTC

V: TRBV4-1
D: TRBD2
J: TRBJ2-7
size: .
CDR3: CASSQSLAGALYEQYF
DNA: TGCGCCAGCAGCCAATCGCTAGCGGGAGCTCTGTACGAGCAGTACTTC

V: TRBV28
D: .
J: TRBJ2-7
size: .
CDR3: CASGGHVYRHEQYF
DNA: TGTGCCAGCGGCGGCCATGTATACCGACACGAGCAGTACTTC

V: TRBV14
D: .
J: TRBJ2-7
size: .
CDR3: CASSQDGGLEQYF
DNA: TGTGCCAGCAGCCAAGACGGGGGCTTGGAGCAGTACTTC

V: TRBV6-1
D: .
J: TRBJ2-7
size: once
CDR3: CASMRIRSYEQYF
DNA: TGTGCCAGCATGAGGATCCGCTCCTACGAGCAGTACTTC

V: TRBV6-1
D: TRBD2
J: TRBJ2-1
size: few
CDR3: CASSVEGGHPDEQFF
DNA: TGTGCCAGCAGTGTAGAGGGAGGGCATCCAGATGAGCAGTTCTTC

V: TRBV27
D: .
J: TRBJ2-1
size: .
CDR3: CASSSTSGSSYNEQFF
DNA: TGTGCCAGCAGTTCAACAAGCGGTAGCTCCTACAATGAGCAGTTCTTC

V: TRBV13
D: .
J: TRBJ2-1
size: .
CDR3: CASRPGTGGNEQFF
DNA: TGTGCCAGCAGGCCCGGGACTGGGGGCAATGAGCAGTTCTTC